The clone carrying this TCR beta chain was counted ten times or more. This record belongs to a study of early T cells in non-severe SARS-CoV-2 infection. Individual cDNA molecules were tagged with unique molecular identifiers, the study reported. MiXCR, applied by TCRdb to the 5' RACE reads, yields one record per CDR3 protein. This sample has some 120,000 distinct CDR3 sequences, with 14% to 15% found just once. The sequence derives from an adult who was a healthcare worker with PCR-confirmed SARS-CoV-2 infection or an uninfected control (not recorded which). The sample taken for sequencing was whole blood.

The CDR3: CASTWGQGAYEQYF. CDR3 DNA: TGTGCCAGCACCTGGGGACAGGGCGCCTACGAGCAGTACTTC. The chain has TRBV7-9 and TRBJ2-7; 9 bases are shared with TRBD1. J gave up 2 bases and V 7 bases, and 6 bases lay outside the gene matches. Germline values: CDR1 SEHNR, CDR2 FQNEAQ (reference sequence). This CDR3 region has 14 residues.